This T cell receptor beta chain was sequenced for a study of CD8+ T cells in alopecia areata. Study results and caveats: Mice showed TCR sharing more clearly than patients did, possibly owing to HLA.

This clone was seen only once. The antigen is undetermined. Sequencing used cDNA as its template, made by extracting RNA and reverse transcribing it. TCRdb's copy holds only in-frame clones and misses some; the assay was immunoSEQ multiplex PCR. The data show fewer than 200,000 clones, over 50% seen once. The V and J ends lost 0 bases and 11 bases, in that order; junction bases with no gene match: 3. Germline loops: CDR1 SGHDN, CDR2 FVKESK. This CDR3 comprises 12 residues. The sequencing used CD4+ T cells sorted from blood, collected at week 0. The clonotype was recovered from a human donor with alopecia areata. V and J are TRBV14 and TRBJ1-1; the match to TRBD1 covers 7 bases. The CDR3: CASSQEQGYAFF. The CDR3 coding sequence is TGTGCCAGCAGCCAAGAACAGGGGTATGCTTTCTTT.